Listed here are 19 T cell receptor beta chains from one sample, sequenced in a study of TIL therapy for anti-PD-1-resistant metastatic lung cancer. Time point denoted: pre-treatment sample, taken before nivolumab and TIL therapy. Pleural nodules or supraclavicular lymph nodes made up most of the excised metastases sampled. The libraries were made with immunoSEQ v3. Only in-frame clones appear in the TCRdb table, and some are missing; sequencing was by immunoSEQ multiplex PCR. The sample contains 95,000 or so clones, less than 70% of which appear only once. Sequences were derived from tumor tissue, sampled at baseline. The receptors come from a person aged 25-79 years with non-small cell lung cancer.

The rearrangement uses TRBV30 and TRBJ2-7; D is undetermined. V was trimmed by 2 bases and J by 4 bases, leaving 6 bases between them. CDR1 is GTSNPN and CDR2 is SVGIG in the germline V gene (reference sequence). CDR3 size: 11 residues. CDR3 sequence reads: CAWSPGYEQYF. The CDR3 nucleotides read TGTGCCTGGAGTCCCGGGTACGAGCAGTACTTC.

V is TRBV5-1 and J is TRBJ2-3, with 7 bases lining up with TRBD1. V trimming: 3 bases; J trimming: 5 bases; junction bases outside the gene matches: 9. This CDR3 contains 15 residues. Germline V gives CDR1 SGHRS, CDR2 YFSETQ. CDR3 in DNA: TGCGCCAGCAGCTCATTAGGGGGCGGCCGAGATACGCAGTATTTT. Its protein product is CASSSLGGGRDTQYF.

In its sample, this clone was seen a few times. The V call is TRBV7-3, the J call TRBJ2-7; 9 bases are shared with TRBD1. Germline loops: CDR1 SGHTA, CDR2 FQGTGA. J was trimmed by 2 bases and V by 3 bases; bases with no gene match: 2. This CDR3 spans 14 amino acids. The CDR3 region has the DNA TGTGCCAGCAGCTTGGGGACAGGGCCCTACGAGCAGTACTTC. Encoded protein: CASSLGTGPYEQYF.

The chain links TRBV5-6 to TRBJ1-4; no clear D. The CDR3 extends over 15 amino acids. V shed 2 bases and J shed 4 bases, with 12 bases lying between them. Per the germline V gene, CDR1 is SGHDT and CDR2 is YYEEEE. The CDR3 DNA reads TGTGCCAGCAGCTTATCAACGGGGATTAATGAAAAACTGTTTTTT. It encodes CASSLSTGINEKLFF.

This clone was seen only a few times. V gene TRBV7-9 combines with J gene TRBJ2-5, with a possible D match to TRBD1 (5 bases). The CDR3 runs 13 residues. The germline V gene encodes CDR1 SEHNR and CDR2 FQNEAQ (reference sequence). Trimming took 4 bases from V and 2 from J, leaving 8 bases between them. The CDR3 reads CASSSTAQETQYF. The CDR3 DNA follows: TGTGCCAGCAGCTCGACAGCACAAGAGACCCAGTACTTC.

This clone was detected only a few times. CDR3 nucleotide sequence: TGCGCCAGCAGCTTCGCTAGCGGGGCTAGCACAGATACGCAGTATTTT. Translated: CASSFASGASTDTQYF. This chain connects TRBV5-1 to TRBJ2-3, with TRBD2 identical over 9 bases. Germline CDR1 SGHRS, CDR2 YFSETQ. Trimming cost V 2 bases and J 0 bases; bases outside gene matches: 4. There are 16 residues in the CDR3.

This chain connects TRBV18 to TRBJ1-1; maybe TRBD1 (5 bases). V shed 5 bases and J shed 10 bases, with 14 bases lying between them. Germline V gives CDR1 KGHSH, CDR2 LQKENI. CDR3 length equals 12 residues. CDR3 region: CASSGQGSVAFF. CDR3 sequence (DNA): TGTGCCAGCTCAGGTCAGGGTTCTGTAGCTTTCTTT.

The chain uses TRBV5-4 and TRBJ1-4; D not resolved. The germline CDR1 and CDR2 sequences are SGHNT and YYREEE (reference sequence). Between the trimmed V and J ends, which lost 4 bases and 2 bases, there was a span of 9 bases. This CDR3 region has 14 residues. As DNA, the CDR3 is TGTGCCAGCAGCGCCCGCTCGACTAATGAAAAACTGTTTTTT. Translating it yields CASSARSTNEKLFF.

This clone has only one observation. V gene TRBV6-5 combines with J gene TRBJ2-3; D is undetermined. CDR1 MNHEY and CDR2 SVGAGI come from the germline V gene. Trimming removed 4 bases from V and 2 bases from J, with 7 bases in between. CDR3 length: 13 amino acids. DNA of the CDR3: TGTGCCAGCAGTTCCGCTGACACAGATACGCAGTATTTT. It is translated as CASSSADTDTQYF.

The V gene is TRBV24-1, the J gene TRBJ1-2; 9 bases match TRBD1. The junction had 4 bases not matched to a gene; V was cut back by 3 bases and J by 3 bases. The CDR3 consists of 15 residues. The germline gives CDR1 KGHDR, CDR2 SFDVKD. The CDR3 region is CATSDPGQGDYGYTF. CDR3 nucleotide sequence: TGTGCCACCAGTGATCCGGGACAGGGCGACTATGGCTACACCTTC.

The chain employs TRBV19 and TRBJ1-1, with D hard to call. Germline V gives CDR1 LNHDA, CDR2 SQIVND (reference sequence). The CDR3 loop spans 12 amino acids. Between the trimmed V and J ends, which lost 6 bases and 10 bases, there was a span of 15 bases. The CDR3 region is CASSRTMSGAFF. The CDR3 coding sequence is TGTGCCAGTAGCCGTACCATGTCCGGAGCTTTCTTT.

V usage is TRBV3-1 (or the pseudogene TRBV3-2) and J usage is TRBJ2-7; possible D gene TRBD1, 6 bases. Germline V gene sequence: CDR1 LGHDT, CDR2 YNNKEL (reference sequence). This CDR3 region has 14 residues. Trimming took off 0 bases at V and 2 bases at J, with 8 bases between the two ends. The CDR3 DNA follows: TGTGCCAGCAGCCAAGAACAGGGACCCTACGAGCAGTACTTC. This gives the protein CASSQEQGPYEQYF.

This chain joins TRBV19 and TRBJ1-6; D not certain. The V gene lost 10 bases and the J gene lost 7 bases, with 11 bases spanning the gap. The germline V gene has CDR1 LNHDA and CDR2 SQIVND (reference sequence). This CDR3 is 12 amino acids long. The CDR3 here is CATRRGNSPLHF. CDR3 coding DNA: TGTGCCACTCGGCGCGGAAATTCACCCCTCCACTTT. Filled out from reference TRBV19 and TRBJ1-6, the complete variable domain reads DGGITQSPKYLFRKEGQNVTLSCEQNLNHDAMYWYRQDPGQGLRLIYYSQIVNDFQKGDIAEGYSVSREKKESFPLTVTSAQKNPTAFYLCATRRGNSPLHFGNGTRLTVT.

V gene TRBV19 combines with J gene TRBJ1-1, with D unclear. Germline V gives CDR1 LNHDA, CDR2 SQIVND (reference sequence). The CDR3 is 11 residues long. Trimming pared 8 bases from V and 6 bases from J, leaving 10 bases between. CDR3 DNA: TGTGCCAGTCGCCAGAGATCTGAAGCTTTCTTT. Its protein product is CASRQRSEAFF. The whole variable domain, remainder taken from reference TRBV19 and TRBJ1-1, is DGGITQSPKYLFRKEGQNVTLSCEQNLNHDAMYWYRQDPGQGLRLIYYSQIVNDFQKGDIAEGYSVSREKKESFPLTVTSAQKNPTAFYLCASRQRSEAFFGQGTRLTVV.

Regarding this clone: Sequence at one end of the junction differs from germline and may be a read error. V gene TRBV7-9 combines with J gene TRBJ2-3, with 8 positions matching TRBD2. CDR1 is SEHNR and CDR2 is FQNEAQ in the germline V gene (reference sequence). The CDR3 spans 13 residues. This CDR3 is CASSLNGAGGGHF. CDR3 DNA sequence: TGTGCCAGCAGCTTAAACGGGGCGGGGGGCGGGCATTTT.

J is TRBJ2-3 and V is TRBV7-9; D gene unclear. Trimming took off 5 bases at V and 4 bases at J, with 13 bases between the two ends. Germline V gene sequence: CDR1 SEHNR, CDR2 FQNEAQ (reference sequence). The CDR3 runs 14 residues. The CDR3 loop is CASSLPRAADTQYF. In DNA, the CDR3 is TGTGCCAGCAGCCTCCCCCGGGCCGCAGATACGCAGTATTTT.

The V gene is TRBV5-1, the J gene TRBJ2-5; 8 bases fit TRBD2. The CDR3 is 16 residues long. J lost 2 bases, V lost 4 bases, and 10 bases had no gene match. Germline loops: CDR1 SGHRS, CDR2 YFSETQ. This CDR3 is CASSKVAGRPQETQYF. The CDR3 region has the DNA TGCGCCAGCAGCAAAGTAGCGGGAAGGCCTCAAGAGACCCAGTACTTC.

This clone was seen more than once but under ten times. This rearrangement joins TRBV19 to TRBJ1-5; D is possibly TRBD1 (6 bases). From germline, CDR1 is LNHDA and CDR2 SQIVND (reference sequence). CDR3 size: 15 residues. Trimming left V 1 base short and J 8 bases short, with 15 bases between. The CDR3 sequence is CASSIGGGRVKPQHF. The CDR3 region has the DNA TGTGCCAGTAGTATAGGGGGGGGCAGGGTGAAGCCCCAGCATTTT.

The V and J genes are TRBV4-2 and TRBJ2-1; D remains unclear. Germline V lookup: CDR1 LGHNA, CDR2 YNFKEQ. The CDR3 is 13 amino acids. V was clipped by 0 bases and J by 5 bases, with 5 bases between them. The CDR3 nucleotides read TGTGCCAGCAGCCAAGATAGAAACAATGAGCAGTTCTTC. It translates to CASSQDRNNEQFF.